This TCR beta chain was sequenced in a study of blood T cell repertoires in COVID-19. About the study: Nucleic acid was either cDNA or gDNA, and it came from T cells, B-cell-depleted T cells, or PBMCs.

Germline V lookup: CDR1 SGHVS, CDR2 FQNEAQ. The CDR3 loop spans 14 amino acids. V shed 1 base and J 2 bases; nucleotides not matched to a gene: 1. Profiled with immunoSEQ multiplex PCR; TCRdb holds only in-frame clones, not every one. The table shows 84,000 or so clones, with 80% to 90% occurring only once. The TCR was taken from a woman over 75 with acute or convalescent COVID-19. The chain has TRBV7-8 and TRBJ1-2, with 7 bases that match TRBD1. The sample taken for sequencing was peripheral blood. CDR3 in DNA: TGTGCCAGCAGCTTAGAGGGACAGAACTATGGCTACACCTTC. Amino acids: CASSLEGQNYGYTF.